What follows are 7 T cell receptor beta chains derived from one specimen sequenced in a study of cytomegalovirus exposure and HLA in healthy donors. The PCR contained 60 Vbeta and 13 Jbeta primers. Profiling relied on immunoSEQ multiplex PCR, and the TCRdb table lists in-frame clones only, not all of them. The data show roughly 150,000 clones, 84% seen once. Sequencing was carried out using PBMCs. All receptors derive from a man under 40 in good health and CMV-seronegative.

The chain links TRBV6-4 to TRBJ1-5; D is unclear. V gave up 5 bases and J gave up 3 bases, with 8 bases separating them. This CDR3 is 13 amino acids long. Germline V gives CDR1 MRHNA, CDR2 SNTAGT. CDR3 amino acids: CASSLEDNQPQHF. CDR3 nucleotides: TGTGCCAGCAGTTTAGAAGACAATCAGCCCCAGCATTTT.

CDR3 residues: CASSPPGLALDTQYF. In nucleotides, the CDR3 is TGTGCCAGCTCACCACCGGGACTAGCCTTAGATACGCAGTATTTT. This rearrangement joins TRBV18 to TRBJ2-3, with 9 bases matching TRBD2. From germline, CDR1 is KGHSH and CDR2 LQKENI. The CDR3 runs 15 residues. J was trimmed by 5 bases and V by 0 bases; bases with no gene match: 3.

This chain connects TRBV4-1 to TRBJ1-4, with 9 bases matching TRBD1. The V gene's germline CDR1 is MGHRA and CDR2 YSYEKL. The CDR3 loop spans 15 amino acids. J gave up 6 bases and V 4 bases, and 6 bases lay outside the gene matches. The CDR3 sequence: CASSLIRQGDEKLFF. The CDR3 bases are TGCGCCAGCAGCCTTATTAGACAGGGGGATGAAAAACTGTTTTTT.

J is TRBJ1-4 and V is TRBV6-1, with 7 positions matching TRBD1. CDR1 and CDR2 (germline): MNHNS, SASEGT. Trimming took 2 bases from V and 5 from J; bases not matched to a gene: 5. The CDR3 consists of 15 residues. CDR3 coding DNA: TGTGCCAGCAGTGAACGGGACAGAAGAAATGAAAAACTGTTTTTT. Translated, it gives CASSERDRRNEKLFF.

The CDR3 nucleotides read TGTGCCAGCAGCCTCCTGAAAGCGACCCCCTACAATGAGCAGTTCTTC. Its translation: CASSLLKATPYNEQFF. The chain couples TRBV5-6 to TRBJ2-1; D unclear. Looked up from germline, CDR1 is SGHDT and CDR2 is YYEEEE. The CDR3 spans 16 residues. V lost 4 bases to trimming and J lost 2 bases, with 16 bases between them.

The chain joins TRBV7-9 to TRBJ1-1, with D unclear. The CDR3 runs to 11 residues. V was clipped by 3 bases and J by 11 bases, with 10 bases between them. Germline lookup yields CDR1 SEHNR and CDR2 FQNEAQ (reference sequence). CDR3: CASSFGDLAFF. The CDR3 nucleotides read TGTGCCAGCAGCTTCGGGGATTTGGCTTTCTTT.

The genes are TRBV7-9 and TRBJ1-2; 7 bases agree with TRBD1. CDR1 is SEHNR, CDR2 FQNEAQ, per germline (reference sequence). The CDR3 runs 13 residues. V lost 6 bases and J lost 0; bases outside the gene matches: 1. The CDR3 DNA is TGTGCCAGCAGGGGGACAGCTAACTATGGCTACACCTTC. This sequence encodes CASRGTANYGYTF.